Presented here are 7 T cell receptor beta chains from one specimen sequenced in a study of cytomegalovirus exposure and HLA in healthy donors. This PCR relied on a set of 60 Vbeta primers and 13 Jbeta primers. TCRdb's copy holds only in-frame clones and misses some; the assay was immunoSEQ multiplex PCR. This sample's table has about 88,000 clones. Sequences were obtained from PBMCs. Receptors originate from a girl aged 10-17 years in good health and CMV-seropositive.

This rearrangement joins TRBV5-5 to TRBJ2-3, with D possibly TRBD1 on 6 matching bases. Trimming removed 3 bases from V and 0 bases from J, with 11 bases in between. Germline loops: CDR1 SGHKS, CDR2 YYEKEE (reference sequence). The CDR3 has 15 residues. The CDR3 loop reads CASSSDRMSTDTQYF. CDR3 DNA: TGTGCCAGCAGCTCCGACAGGATGAGCACAGATACGCAGTATTTT. Full variable domain (missing parts from reference TRBV5-5 and TRBJ2-3): DAGVTQSPTHLIKTRGQQVTLRCSPISGHKSVSWYQQVLGQGPQFIFQYYEKEERGRGNFPDRFSARQFPNYSSELNVNALLLGDSALYLCASSSDRMSTDTQYFGPGTRLTVL.

The V call is TRBV7-9, the J call TRBJ2-3; no clear D gene. CDR1 and CDR2 from the germline V gene are SEHNR and FQNEAQ (reference sequence). The CDR3 runs to 15 residues. V was cut by 2 bases and J by 0 bases, with 9 bases left in between. The CDR3 spells CASSLSPTSTDTQYF. CDR3 sequence (DNA): TGTGCCAGCAGCTTAAGTCCTACGAGCACAGATACGCAGTATTTT.

The rearrangement joins TRBV7-9 to TRBJ1-4; a weak D match, TRBD1 (6 bases). The CDR3 runs 14 residues. Per germline, CDR1 SEHNR and CDR2 FQNEAQ (reference sequence). Trimming cost V 4 bases and J 4 bases, with 10 bases left between them. The CDR3 reads CASSSGTNNEKLFF. The CDR3 DNA sequence: TGTGCCAGCAGCTCTGGGACAAATAATGAAAAACTGTTTTTT.

The V call is TRBV2, the J call TRBJ1-1; D is uncertain. CDR3 length: 11 residues. Trimming pared 4 bases from V and 8 bases from J, leaving 8 bases between. Germline V gene data show CDR1 as SNHLY and CDR2 as FYNNEI. As DNA, the CDR3 is TGTGCCAGCAGTGGTAACAGCGAAGCTTTCTTT. Its protein product is CASSGNSEAFF. Together with reference TRBV2 and TRBJ1-1, the CDR3 gives the full variable domain: EPEVTQTPSHQVTQMGQEVILRCVPISNHLYFYWYRQILGQKVEFLVSFYNNEISEKSEIFDDQFSVERPDGSNFTLKIRSTKLEDSAMYFCASSGNSEAFFGQGTRLTVV.

This chain uses TRBV14 with TRBJ2-1; D might be TRBD2 (5 bases). This CDR3 is 17 amino acids long. Germline CDR1 SGHDN, CDR2 FVKESK. Trimming cost V 5 bases and J 4 bases, with 21 bases left between them. The CDR3 nucleotides read TGTGCCAGCAGCACCTCGACGGACTTCTTACAGTACAATGAGCAGTTCTTC. Its protein is CASSTSTDFLQYNEQFF.

This chain uses TRBV7-6 with TRBJ2-3; no reliable D call. This CDR3 region has 14 residues. CDR1 is SGHVS, CDR2 FNYEAQ, per germline. V lost 5 bases to trimming and J lost 2 bases, with 11 bases between them. CDR3 sequence reads: CASSMAADTDTQYF. CDR3 in DNA: TGTGCCAGCAGCATGGCTGCGGACACAGATACGCAGTATTTT.

The chain has TRBV7-2 and TRBJ2-2, with D possibly matching TRBD2 (5 bases). The CDR3 runs to 16 residues. V lost 5 bases, J lost 7 bases, and 20 bases lay in between. Germline V gene sequence: CDR1 SGHTA, CDR2 FQGNSA. The CDR3 coding sequence is TGTGCCAGCAGCCAATACAGCGGACGCCACGACGGGGAGCTGTTTTTT. It encodes CASSQYSGRHDGELFF.